These T cell receptor beta chains were read from a single sample in a study of beta chain features in type 1 diabetes. Method: immunoSEQ multiplex PCR; TCRdb's copy keeps in-frame clones and lacks some. The repertoire holds 200,000 to 250,000 clones, with around 65% as singletons. Input material: naive CD4+ T cells from blood. Every receptor here comes from a young man in good health. Both conserved end residues are part of each CDR3. A D gene is named only where the DNA matches it firmly. Expanded clones get a size class; other rows say once, few or many, or leave the size out.

clone_size: NA
d_call: NA
j_call: TRBJ1-2
v_call: TRBV14
cdr3_nt: TGTGCCAGCAGCCAAGTATGGAGGGACTATGGCTACACCTTC
cdr3_aa: CASSQVWRDYGYTF

clone_size: NA
d_call: TRBD2
j_call: TRBJ2-5
v_call: TRBV30
cdr3_nt: TGTGCCTGGAGCCCCGGGACTAGCGTGAAGACCCAGTACTTC
cdr3_aa: CAWSPGTSVKTQYF

clone_size: NA
d_call: NA
j_call: TRBJ2-5
v_call: TRBV29-1
cdr3_nt: TGCAGCGGCAGGGGGGGCGAAGAGACCCAGTACTTC
cdr3_aa: CSGRGGEETQYF

clone_size: NA
d_call: NA
j_call: TRBJ2-5
v_call: TRBV28
cdr3_nt: TGTGCCAGCGGGTTAGAGACCCAGTACTTC
cdr3_aa: CASGLETQYF

clone_size: NA
d_call: NA
j_call: TRBJ2-3
v_call: TRBV7-7
cdr3_nt: TGTGCCAGCAGCTTAAGGGGAGGAACAGATACGCAGTATTTT
cdr3_aa: CASSLRGGTDTQYF

clone_size: few
d_call: NA
j_call: TRBJ1-1
v_call: TRBV29-1
cdr3_nt: TGCAGCGCCGCACGCGGTTATTTGAACACTGAAGCTTTCTTT
cdr3_aa: CSAARGYLNTEAFF

clone_size: NA
d_call: NA
j_call: TRBJ2-1
v_call: TRBV6-5
cdr3_nt: TGTGCCAGCAGATCCGTGGGTGGCAATGAGCAGTTCTTC
cdr3_aa: CASRSVGGNEQFF

clone_size: NA
d_call: TRBD1
j_call: TRBJ2-5
v_call: TRBV10-3
cdr3_nt: TGTGCCATCAGTGACCCGGGACAGGGGGAAGAGACCCAGTACTTC
cdr3_aa: CAISDPGQGEETQYF

clone_size: NA
d_call: TRBD2
j_call: TRBJ2-1
v_call: TRBV4-3
cdr3_nt: TGCGCCAGCAGCCAACCTCCCGGGGCGGGAGTAATAGGAGAGCAGTTCTTC
cdr3_aa: CASSQPPGAGVIGEQFF

clone_size: NA
d_call: NA
j_call: TRBJ1-1
v_call: TRBV29-1
cdr3_nt: TGCAGCGTTGAAGGGAACACTGAAGCTTTCTTT
cdr3_aa: CSVEGNTEAFF

clone_size: NA
d_call: NA
j_call: TRBJ1-2
v_call: TRBV30
cdr3_nt: TGTGCCTGGAGTGGGGGTAGCTATGGCTACACCTTC
cdr3_aa: CAWSGGSYGYTF